Included here is one T cell receptor beta chain sequence, with context. Its cognate antigen is unknown. The data stem from a study of identifying expanded T cells in peripheral blood. Study-wide findings and caveats: Clone count variance between approximately two-week samples rose with total template count.

Healthy donors had no documented immune events, such as infections, while sampled. Measured with immunoSEQ multiplex PCR; TCRdb has only the in-frame clones, and not every one. The table has approximately 130,000 clones, about four fifths seen once; the top ten hold approximately 3%. V lost 5 bases and J 4 bases, leaving 17 bases between the germline ends. Germline V gene lookup returns CDR1 SGHVS and CDR2 FNYEAQ. The CDR3 sequence is 15 residues long. This clonotype was obtained from a person between 18 and 75 years old in good health. The J gene is TRBJ1-1, the V gene TRBV7-6; weak D call: TRBD1 (6 bases). Sequenced sample: blood. The CDR3 region is CASSPLRGVGTEAFF. The CDR3 DNA reads TGTGCCAGCAGCCCTCTGAGGGGGGTGGGCACTGAAGCTTTCTTT.